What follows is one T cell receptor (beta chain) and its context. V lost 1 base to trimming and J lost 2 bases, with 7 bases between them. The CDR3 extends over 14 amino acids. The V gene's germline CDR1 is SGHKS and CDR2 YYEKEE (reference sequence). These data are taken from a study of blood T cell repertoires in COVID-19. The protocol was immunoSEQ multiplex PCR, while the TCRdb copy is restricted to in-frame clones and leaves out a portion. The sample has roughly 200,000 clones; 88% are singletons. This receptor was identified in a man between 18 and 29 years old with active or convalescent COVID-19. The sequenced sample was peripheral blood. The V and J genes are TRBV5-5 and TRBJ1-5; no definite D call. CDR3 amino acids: CASSLPGGNQPQHF. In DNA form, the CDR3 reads TGTGCCAGCAGCTTGCCTGGAGGCAATCAGCCCCAGCATTTT.